This T cell receptor beta chain appears in the sequencing data of a study of identical twins listed by TCRdb under 2016. About the full investigation: To test whether fetal clonotypes persist, this study deep-sequenced TCR alpha and beta repertoires from monozygotic twins, from unrelated adults of various ages, and from cord blood. To rule out contamination, the twin experiments were replicated at different times with different library preparation protocols. The paper as a whole reports these results and caveats: A weaker excess of twin sharing was found in beta out-of-frame sequences because the signal-to-noise ratio was lowered by fewer shared sequences. Recombination models systematically underestimated out-of-frame TCR alpha sharing in monozygotic twins but agreed with sharing between unrelated individuals. Compared with coincidental sharing between unrelated individuals, out-of-frame TCR alpha sequences shared between twins showed an excess of sequences with low generation probability. Because the same donors could not be followed over many years, the conclusions relied on cross-sectional statistical analysis. Invariant T cells such as MAIT and iNKT could partly confound zero-insertion analyses, though diverse VJ usage argued against this for most clonotypes. Fewer insertions were carried by abundant cord blood beta clonotypes; a weaker similar trend was observed in young adult naive repertoires, while no such trend was observed in memory repertoires.

CDR1 SGHAT and CDR2 FQNNGV are derived from the germline V gene. The CDR3 holds 16 amino acids from the cysteine to the phenylalanine. Of all the DNA, just the CDR3 is kept, 48 bases in frame from base 1. Relative to germline, V is 3 bases shorter and J is 5 bases shorter, with 16 bases between their ends. Every donor was a healthy Caucasian. The twin cohort consisted of three pairs of female monozygotic twins, all aged about 18 to 30 years. Using Miltenyi CD45RO+ enrichment and human naive T-cell isolation kits, memory (CD45RO+) and naive T cells were isolated from PBMC. Library preparation was by 5' RACE. The sequencing machine was an Illumina HiSeq 2000. A universal primer binding site was added through template switching, and the final cDNA carried a unique molecular identifier so that TCR cDNA molecules could be counted accurately. Specific primers in the conserved constant-segment region were used to synthesize first-strand cDNA for TCR alpha and beta chains. To control for contamination, every cDNA library was double barcoded, receiving both a SMART-Mk sample barcode and Illumina barcodes. TruSeq adapter sequences, together with Illumina sample barcodes, were added in two successive PCR steps. TCR alpha and beta cDNA libraries were sequenced on the Illumina HiSeq platform with custom primers. On the study's bioinformatics: MiGEC was used to process raw reads and extract unique molecular identifiers, and MiXCR was used to find CDR3 positions. Recombination models were inferred per individual with the repgenHMM and IGoR tools using an EM algorithm. The analysis of shared clonotypes was done with the tcR package in R, with sharing normalized by the product of cloneset sizes. Out-of-frame nonproductive sequences were analyzed to study raw recombination free of thymic and clonal selection effects. TCRdb cleaned the public reads at Q25 with fastp, built clones with MiXCR and kept in-frame beta chains. A single entry per CDR3 protein holds the most common genes and DNA from its merged rows. The V and J calls follow TCRdb's processing rather than the paper's. The sample has roughly 250,000 distinct CDR3 sequences on record, about 7.3% of them singletons. Roughly 3.9% of the sample comes from the top ten.

This clonotype appeared many times. The antigen it recognizes is unknown. Base qualities are missing; no much larger clone stands one base away. This sample also appeared in a second study, on yellow fever vaccine responses in identical twins. The other study reports the following: According to the authors, the vaccine-induced T cell response in identical twins seemed to be partly convergent and partly specific to each individual. In identical twins, the study followed T cell clones that responded to the vaccine with precision.

The TCR sequence derives from a woman under 30 in good health. The chain is encoded by TRBV11-2 joined to TRBJ2-2; the D gene is possibly TRBD2, with 5 bases matching. The sequenced material came from memory (CD45RO+) T cells sorted from blood. The cell subset or site label here, explained by the study, means: CD45RO+ enriched T cells. The DNA sequence is as follows: TGTGCCAGCAGCTTGGGTTTAGTCGGGGTAACCGGGGAGCTGTTTTTT. Its product reads: CASSLGLVGVTGELFF.